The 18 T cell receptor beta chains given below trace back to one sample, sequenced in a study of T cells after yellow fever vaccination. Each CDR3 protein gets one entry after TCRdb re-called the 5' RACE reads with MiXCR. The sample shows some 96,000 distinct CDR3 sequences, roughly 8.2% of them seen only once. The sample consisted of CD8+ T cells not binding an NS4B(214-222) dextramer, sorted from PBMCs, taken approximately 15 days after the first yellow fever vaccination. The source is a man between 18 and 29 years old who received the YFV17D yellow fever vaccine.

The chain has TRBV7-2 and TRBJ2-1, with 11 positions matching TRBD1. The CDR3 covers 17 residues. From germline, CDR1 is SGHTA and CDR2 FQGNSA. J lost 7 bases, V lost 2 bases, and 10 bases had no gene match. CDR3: CASSLTPGTGGDNEQFF. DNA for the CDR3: TGTGCCAGCAGCTTAACCCCCGGGACAGGGGGTGATAATGAGCAGTTCTTC.

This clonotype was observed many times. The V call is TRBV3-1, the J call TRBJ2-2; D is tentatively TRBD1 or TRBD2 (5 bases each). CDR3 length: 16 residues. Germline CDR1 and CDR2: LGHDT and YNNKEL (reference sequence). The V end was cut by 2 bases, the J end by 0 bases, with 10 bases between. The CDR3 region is CASSQLGVTNTGELFF. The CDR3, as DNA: TGTGCCAGCAGCCAATTGGGGGTCACGAACACCGGGGAGCTGTTTTTT. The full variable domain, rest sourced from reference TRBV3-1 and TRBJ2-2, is DTAVSQTPKYLVTQMGNDKSIKCEQNLGHDTMYWYKQDSKKFLKIMFSYNNKELIINETVPNRFSPKSPDKAHLNLHINSLELGDSAVYFCASSQLGVTNTGELFFGEGSRLTVL.

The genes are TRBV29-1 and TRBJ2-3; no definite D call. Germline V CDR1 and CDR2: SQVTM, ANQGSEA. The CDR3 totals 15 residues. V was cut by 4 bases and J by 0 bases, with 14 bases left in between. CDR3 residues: CSVAGDLTSTDTQYF. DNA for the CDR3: TGCAGCGTTGCCGGAGATTTAACTAGCACAGATACGCAGTATTTT.

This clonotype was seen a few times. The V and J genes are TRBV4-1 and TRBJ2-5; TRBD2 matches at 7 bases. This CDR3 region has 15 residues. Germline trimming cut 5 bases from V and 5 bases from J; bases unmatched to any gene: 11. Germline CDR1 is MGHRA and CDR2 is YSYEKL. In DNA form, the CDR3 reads TGCGCCAGCAGCTACGGACTAGGGGAAGGGGAGACCCAGTACTTC. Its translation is CASSYGLGEGETQYF.

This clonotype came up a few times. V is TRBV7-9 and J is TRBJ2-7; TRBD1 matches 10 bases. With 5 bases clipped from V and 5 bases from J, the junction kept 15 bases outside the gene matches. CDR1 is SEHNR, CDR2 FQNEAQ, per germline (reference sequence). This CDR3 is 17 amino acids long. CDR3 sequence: CASSPIGDRGAPHEQYF. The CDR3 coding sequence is TGTGCCAGCAGCCCCATAGGGGACAGGGGTGCCCCCCACGAGCAGTACTTC.

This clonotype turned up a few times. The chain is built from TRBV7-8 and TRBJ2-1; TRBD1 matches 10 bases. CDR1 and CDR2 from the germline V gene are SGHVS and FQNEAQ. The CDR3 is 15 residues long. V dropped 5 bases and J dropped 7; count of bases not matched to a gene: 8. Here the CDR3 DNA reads TGTGCCAGCAGCCCAGGGACAGGGGCTGGGAATGAGCAGTTCTTC. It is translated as CASSPGTGAGNEQFF. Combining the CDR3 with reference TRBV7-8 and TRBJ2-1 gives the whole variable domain GAGVSQSPRYKVAKRGQDVALRCDPISGHVSLFWYQQALGQGPEFLTYFQNEAQLDKSGLPSDRFFAERPEGSVSTLKIQRTQQEDSAVYLCASSPGTGAGNEQFFGPGTRLTVL.

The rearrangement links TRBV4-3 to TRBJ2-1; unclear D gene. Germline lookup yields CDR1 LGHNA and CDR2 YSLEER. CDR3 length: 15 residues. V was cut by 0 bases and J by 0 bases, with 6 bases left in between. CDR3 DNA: TGCGCCAGCAGCCAAGATCTGATCTCCTACAATGAGCAGTTCTTC. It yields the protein CASSQDLISYNEQFF.

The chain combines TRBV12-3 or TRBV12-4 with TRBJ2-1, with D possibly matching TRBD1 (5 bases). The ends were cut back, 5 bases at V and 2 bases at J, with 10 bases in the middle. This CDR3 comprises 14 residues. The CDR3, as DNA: TGTGCCAGCAGTCGCACAGGCACCTACAATGAGCAGTTCTTC. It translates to CASSRTGTYNEQFF.

The CDR3 is CASSLLVEMAYGYTF. CDR3 in DNA: TGTGCCAGCAGCCTACTGGTGGAAATGGCCTATGGCTACACCTTC. The gene calls are TRBV7-9 and TRBJ1-2; D remains unclear. The CDR3 runs to 15 residues. Trimming cost V 5 bases and J 4 bases, with 17 bases left between them. The V gene's germline CDR1 is SEHNR and CDR2 FQNEAQ (reference sequence).

The CDR3 loop is CASSYSGEGSYNEQFF. CDR3 sequence (DNA): TGTGCCAGCAGTTACTCGGGCGAGGGCTCCTACAATGAGCAGTTCTTC. The chain links TRBV6-5 to TRBJ2-1, with D possibly matching TRBD2 (5 bases). V lost 0 bases and J 0 bases, leaving 9 bases between the germline ends. CDR1 MNHEY and CDR2 SVGAGI come from the germline V gene. The CDR3 contains 16 residues.

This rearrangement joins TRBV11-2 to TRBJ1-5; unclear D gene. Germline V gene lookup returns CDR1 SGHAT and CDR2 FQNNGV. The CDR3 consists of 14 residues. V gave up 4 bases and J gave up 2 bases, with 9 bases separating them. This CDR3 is CASSSSEGNQPQHF. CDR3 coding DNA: TGTGCCAGCAGCTCGTCCGAGGGCAATCAGCCCCAGCATTTT.

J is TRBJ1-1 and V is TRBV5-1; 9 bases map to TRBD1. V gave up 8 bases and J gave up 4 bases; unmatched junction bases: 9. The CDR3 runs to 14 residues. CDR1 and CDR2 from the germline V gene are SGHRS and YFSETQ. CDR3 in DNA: TGCGCCAGAAGCCACAGGGGGCTGGGCACTGAAGCTTTCTTT. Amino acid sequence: CARSHRGLGTEAFF. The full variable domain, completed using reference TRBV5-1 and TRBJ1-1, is KAGVTQTPRYLIKTRGQQVTLSCSPISGHRSVSWYQQTPGQGLQFLFEYFSETQRNKGNFPGRFSGRQFSNSRSEMNVSTLELGDSALYLCARSHRGLGTEAFFGQGTRLTVV.

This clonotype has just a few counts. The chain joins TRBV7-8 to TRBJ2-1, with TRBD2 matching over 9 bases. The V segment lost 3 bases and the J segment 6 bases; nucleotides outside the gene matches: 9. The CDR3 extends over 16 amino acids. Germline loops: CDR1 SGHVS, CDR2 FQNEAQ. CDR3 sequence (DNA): TGTGCCAGCAGCTTTGTGGCGGGGGGGGCGGCCAATGAGCAGTTCTTC. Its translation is CASSFVAGGAANEQFF.

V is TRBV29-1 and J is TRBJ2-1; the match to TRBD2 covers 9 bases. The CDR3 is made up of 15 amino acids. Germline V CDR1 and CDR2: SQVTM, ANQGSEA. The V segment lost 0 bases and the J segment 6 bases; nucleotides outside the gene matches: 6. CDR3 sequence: CSVEDLLAGINEQFF. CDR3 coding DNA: TGCAGCGTTGAAGATCTGCTAGCGGGGATCAATGAGCAGTTCTTC.

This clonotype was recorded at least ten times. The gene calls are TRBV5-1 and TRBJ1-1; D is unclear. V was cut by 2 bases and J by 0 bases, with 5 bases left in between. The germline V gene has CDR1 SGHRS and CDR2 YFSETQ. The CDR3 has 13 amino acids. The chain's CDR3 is CASSFGLNTEAFF. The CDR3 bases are TGCGCCAGCAGCTTCGGTTTGAACACTGAAGCTTTCTTT.

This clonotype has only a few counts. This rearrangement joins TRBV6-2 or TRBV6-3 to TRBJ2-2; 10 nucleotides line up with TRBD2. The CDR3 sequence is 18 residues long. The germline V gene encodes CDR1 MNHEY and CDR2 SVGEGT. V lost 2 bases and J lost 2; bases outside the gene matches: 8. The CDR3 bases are TGTGCCAGCAGTTACGTTTCTAGCGGGGGCGCAAACACCGGGGAGCTGTTTTTT. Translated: CASSYVSSGGANTGELFF.

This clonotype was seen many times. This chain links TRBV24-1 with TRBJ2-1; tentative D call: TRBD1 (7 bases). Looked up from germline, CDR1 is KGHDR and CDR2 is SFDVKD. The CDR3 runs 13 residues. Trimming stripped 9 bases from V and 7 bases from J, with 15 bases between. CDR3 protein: CATSAGTANEQFF. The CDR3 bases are TGTGCCACCTCCGCGGGGACAGCTAATGAGCAGTTCTTC.

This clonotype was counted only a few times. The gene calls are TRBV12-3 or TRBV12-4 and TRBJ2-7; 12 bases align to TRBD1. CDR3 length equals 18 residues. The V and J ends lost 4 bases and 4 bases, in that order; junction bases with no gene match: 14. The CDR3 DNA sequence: TGTGCCAGCAGTTCCCTTGAGGTCGGGACAGGGGGCCAGTACGAGCAGTACGTC. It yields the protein CASSSLEVGTGGQYEQYV.